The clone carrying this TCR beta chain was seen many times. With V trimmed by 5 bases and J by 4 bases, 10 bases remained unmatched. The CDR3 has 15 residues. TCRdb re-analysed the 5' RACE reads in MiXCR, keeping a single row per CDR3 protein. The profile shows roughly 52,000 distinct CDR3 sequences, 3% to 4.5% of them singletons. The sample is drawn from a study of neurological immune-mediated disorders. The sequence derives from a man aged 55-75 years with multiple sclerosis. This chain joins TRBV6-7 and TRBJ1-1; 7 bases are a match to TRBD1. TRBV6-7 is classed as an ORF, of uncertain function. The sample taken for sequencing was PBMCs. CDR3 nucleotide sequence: TGTGCCAGCAGTAAGCCCGTAGACAGGGCCACTGAAGCTTTCTTT. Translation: CASSKPVDRATEAFF.